This record concerns one TCR beta chain sequence. The sample comes from a study of blood T cell repertoires in COVID-19. Only in-frame clones appear in the TCRdb table, and some are missing; sequencing was by immunoSEQ multiplex PCR. The sample includes some 390,000 clones, approximately 89% seen only once; the top ten take about 1.4%. Germline CDR1 MNHEY, CDR2 SVGAGI. The CDR3 consists of 15 residues. Trimming took off 0 bases at V and 5 bases at J, with 10 bases between the two ends. Sequencing was performed on peripheral blood. The chain has TRBV6-5 and TRBJ1-4; D uncertain. The receptor comes from a middle-aged woman with COVID-19, enrolled during active disease. The CDR3 sequence is CASSYSWRENEKLFF. The CDR3 DNA follows: TGTGCCAGCAGTTACTCGTGGAGGGAAAATGAAAAACTGTTTTTT.